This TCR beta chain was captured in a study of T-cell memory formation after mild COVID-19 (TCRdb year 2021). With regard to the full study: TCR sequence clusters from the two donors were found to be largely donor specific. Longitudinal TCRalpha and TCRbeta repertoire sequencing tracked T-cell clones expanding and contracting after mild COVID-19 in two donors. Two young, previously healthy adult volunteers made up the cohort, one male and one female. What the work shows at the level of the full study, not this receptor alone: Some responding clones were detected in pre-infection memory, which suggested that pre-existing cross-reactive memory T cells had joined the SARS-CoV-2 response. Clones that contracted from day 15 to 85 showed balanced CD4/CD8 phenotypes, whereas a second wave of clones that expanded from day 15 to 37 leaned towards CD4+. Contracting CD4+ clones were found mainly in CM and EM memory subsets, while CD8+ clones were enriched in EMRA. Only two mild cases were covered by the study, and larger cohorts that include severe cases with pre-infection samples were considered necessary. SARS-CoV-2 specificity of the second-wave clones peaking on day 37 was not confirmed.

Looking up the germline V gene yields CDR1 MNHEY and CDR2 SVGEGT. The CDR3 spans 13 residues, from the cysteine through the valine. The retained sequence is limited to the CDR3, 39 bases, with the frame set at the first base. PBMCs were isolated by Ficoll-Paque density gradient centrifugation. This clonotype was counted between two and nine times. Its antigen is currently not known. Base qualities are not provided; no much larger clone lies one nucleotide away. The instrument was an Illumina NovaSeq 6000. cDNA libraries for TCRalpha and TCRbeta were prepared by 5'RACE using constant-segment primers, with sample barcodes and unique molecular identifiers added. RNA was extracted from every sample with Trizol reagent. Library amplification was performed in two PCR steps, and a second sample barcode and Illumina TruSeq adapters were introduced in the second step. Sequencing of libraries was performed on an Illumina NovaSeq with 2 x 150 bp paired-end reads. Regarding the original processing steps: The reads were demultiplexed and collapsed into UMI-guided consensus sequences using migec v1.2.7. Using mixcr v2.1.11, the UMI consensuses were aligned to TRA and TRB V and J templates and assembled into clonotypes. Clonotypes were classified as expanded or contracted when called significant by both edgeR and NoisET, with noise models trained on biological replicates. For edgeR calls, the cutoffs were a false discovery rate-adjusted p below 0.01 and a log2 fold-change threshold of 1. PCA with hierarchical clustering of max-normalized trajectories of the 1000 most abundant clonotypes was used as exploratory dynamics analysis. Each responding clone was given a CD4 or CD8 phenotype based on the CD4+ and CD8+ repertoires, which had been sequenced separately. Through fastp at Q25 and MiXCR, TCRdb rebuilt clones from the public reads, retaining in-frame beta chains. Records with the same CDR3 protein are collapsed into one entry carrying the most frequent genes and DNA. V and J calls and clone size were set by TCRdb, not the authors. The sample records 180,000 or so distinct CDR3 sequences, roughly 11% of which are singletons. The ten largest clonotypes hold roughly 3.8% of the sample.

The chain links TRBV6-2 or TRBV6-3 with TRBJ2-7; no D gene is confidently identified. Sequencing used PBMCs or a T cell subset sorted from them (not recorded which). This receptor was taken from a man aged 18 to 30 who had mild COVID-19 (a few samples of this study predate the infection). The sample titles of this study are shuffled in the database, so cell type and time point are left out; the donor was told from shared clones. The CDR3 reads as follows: CASSNSEAYEQYV. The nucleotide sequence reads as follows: TGTGCCAGCAGTAACTCAGAAGCCTACGAGCAGTACGTC.